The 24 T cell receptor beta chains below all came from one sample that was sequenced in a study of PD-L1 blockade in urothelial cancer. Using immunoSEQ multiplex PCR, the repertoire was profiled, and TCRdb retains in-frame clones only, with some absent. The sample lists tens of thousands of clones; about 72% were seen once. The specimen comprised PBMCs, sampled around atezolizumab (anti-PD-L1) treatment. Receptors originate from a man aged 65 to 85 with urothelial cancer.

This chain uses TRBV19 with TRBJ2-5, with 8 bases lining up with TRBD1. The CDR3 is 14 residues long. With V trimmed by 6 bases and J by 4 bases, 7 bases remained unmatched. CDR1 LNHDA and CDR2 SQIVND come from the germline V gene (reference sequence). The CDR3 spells CASSNDRGSETQYF. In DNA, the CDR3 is TGTGCCAGTAGCAACGACAGGGGATCAGAGACCCAGTACTTC.

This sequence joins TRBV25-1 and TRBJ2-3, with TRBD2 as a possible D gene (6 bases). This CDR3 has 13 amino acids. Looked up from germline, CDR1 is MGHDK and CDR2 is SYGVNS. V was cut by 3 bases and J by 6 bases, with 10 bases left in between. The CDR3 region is CASSEGGRDTQYF. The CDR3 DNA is TGTGCCAGCAGTGAGGGGGGACGGGATACGCAGTATTTT. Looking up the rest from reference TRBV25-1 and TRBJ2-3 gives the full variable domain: EADIYQTPRYLVIGTGKKITLECSQTMGHDKMYWYQQDPGMELHLIHYSYGVNSTEKGDLSSESTVSRIRTEHFPLTLESARPSHTSQYLCASSEGGRDTQYFGPGTRLTVL.

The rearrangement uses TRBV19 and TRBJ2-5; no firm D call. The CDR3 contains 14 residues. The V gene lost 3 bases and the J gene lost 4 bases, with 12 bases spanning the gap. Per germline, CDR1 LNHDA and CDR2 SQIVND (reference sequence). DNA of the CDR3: TGTGCCAGTAGTATGACTCACTTTCTAGAGACCCAGTACTTC. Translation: CASSMTHFLETQYF.

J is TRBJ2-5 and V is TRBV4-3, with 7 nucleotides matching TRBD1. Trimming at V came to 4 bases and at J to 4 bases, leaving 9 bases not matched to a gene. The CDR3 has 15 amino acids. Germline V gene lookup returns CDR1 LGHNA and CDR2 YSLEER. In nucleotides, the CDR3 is TGCGCCAGCAGCCGTGCGACAGGGTGGGGAGAGACCCAGTACTTC. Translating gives CASSRATGWGETQYF.

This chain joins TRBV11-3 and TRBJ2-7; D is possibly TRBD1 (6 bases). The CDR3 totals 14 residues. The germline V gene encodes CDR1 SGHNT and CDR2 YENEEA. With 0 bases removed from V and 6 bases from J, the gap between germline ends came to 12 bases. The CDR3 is CASSLEGTGSEQYF. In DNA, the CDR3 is TGTGCCAGCAGCTTAGAGGGCACAGGGAGCGAGCAGTACTTC.

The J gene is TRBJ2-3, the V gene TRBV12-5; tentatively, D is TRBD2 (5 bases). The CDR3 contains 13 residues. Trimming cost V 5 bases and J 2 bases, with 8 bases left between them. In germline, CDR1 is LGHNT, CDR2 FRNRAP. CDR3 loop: CASGSGSTDTQYF. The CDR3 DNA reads TGTGCTAGTGGTAGCGGTTCCACAGATACGCAGTATTTT.

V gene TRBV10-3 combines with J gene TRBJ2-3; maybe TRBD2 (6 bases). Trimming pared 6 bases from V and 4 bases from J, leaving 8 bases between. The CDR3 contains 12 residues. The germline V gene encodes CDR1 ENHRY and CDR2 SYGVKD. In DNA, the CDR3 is TGTGCCATCAGGGGAGGAGCAGATACGCAGTATTTT. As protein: CAIRGGADTQYF.

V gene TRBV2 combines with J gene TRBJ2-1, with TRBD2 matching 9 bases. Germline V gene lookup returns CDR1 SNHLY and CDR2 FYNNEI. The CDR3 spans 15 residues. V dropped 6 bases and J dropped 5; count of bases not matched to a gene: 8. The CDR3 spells CASSPSGRLDNEQFF. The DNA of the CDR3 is TGTGCCAGCAGCCCCAGCGGGAGGTTGGACAATGAGCAGTTCTTC.

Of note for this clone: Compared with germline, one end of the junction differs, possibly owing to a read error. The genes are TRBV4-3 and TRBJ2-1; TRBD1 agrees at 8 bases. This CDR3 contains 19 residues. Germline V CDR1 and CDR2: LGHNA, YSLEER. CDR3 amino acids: CASSQDFRPAGGSSNEQFF. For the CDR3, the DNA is TGCGCCAGCAGCCAAGATTTCCGGCCGGCAGGGGGCTCCTCCAATGAGCAGTTCTTC.

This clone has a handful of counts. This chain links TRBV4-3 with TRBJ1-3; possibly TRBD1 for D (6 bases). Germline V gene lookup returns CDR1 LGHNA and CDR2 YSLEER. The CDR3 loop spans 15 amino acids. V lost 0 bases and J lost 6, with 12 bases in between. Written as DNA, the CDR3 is TGCGCCAGCAGCCAAGAAGCAGGGGCAGCAAACACCATATATTTT. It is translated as CASSQEAGAANTIYF.

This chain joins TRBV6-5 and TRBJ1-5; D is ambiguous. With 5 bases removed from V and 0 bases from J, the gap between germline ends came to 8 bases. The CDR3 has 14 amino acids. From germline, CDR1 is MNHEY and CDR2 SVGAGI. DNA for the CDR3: TGTGCCAGCAGTGGGCGCACTAGCAATCAGCCCCAGCATTTT. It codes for CASSGRTSNQPQHF.

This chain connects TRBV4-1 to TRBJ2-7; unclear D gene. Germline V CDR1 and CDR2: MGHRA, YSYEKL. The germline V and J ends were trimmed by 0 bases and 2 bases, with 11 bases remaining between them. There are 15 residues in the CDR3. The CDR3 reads CASSQEWPIPYEQYF. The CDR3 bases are TGCGCCAGCAGCCAAGAATGGCCGATCCCCTACGAGCAGTACTTC.

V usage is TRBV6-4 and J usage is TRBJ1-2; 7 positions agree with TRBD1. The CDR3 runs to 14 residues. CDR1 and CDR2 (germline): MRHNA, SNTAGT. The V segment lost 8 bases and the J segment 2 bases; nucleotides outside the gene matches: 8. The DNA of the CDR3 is TGTGCCAGCCTTCCGACAGGGCGAAACTATGGCTACACCTTC. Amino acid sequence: CASLPTGRNYGYTF.

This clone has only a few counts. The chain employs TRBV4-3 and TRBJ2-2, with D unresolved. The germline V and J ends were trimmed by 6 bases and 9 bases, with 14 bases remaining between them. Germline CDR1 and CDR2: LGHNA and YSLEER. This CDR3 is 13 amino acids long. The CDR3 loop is CASSLLQFRELFF. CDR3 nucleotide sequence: TGCGCCAGCAGTCTACTACAATTCCGGGAGCTGTTTTTT.

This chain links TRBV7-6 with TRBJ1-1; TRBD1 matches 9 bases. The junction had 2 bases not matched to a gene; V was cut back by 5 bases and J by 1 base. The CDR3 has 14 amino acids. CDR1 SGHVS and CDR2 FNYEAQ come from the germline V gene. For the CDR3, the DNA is TGTGCCAGCAGCGTGGGACAGGGGAACACTGAAGCTTTCTTT. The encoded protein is CASSVGQGNTEAFF.

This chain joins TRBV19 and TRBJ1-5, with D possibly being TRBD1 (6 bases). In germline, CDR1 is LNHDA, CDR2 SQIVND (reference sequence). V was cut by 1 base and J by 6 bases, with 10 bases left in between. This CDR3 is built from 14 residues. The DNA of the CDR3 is TGTGCCAGTAGTATAGGGACAGTCGGTCAGCCCCAGCATTTT. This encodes CASSIGTVGQPQHF.

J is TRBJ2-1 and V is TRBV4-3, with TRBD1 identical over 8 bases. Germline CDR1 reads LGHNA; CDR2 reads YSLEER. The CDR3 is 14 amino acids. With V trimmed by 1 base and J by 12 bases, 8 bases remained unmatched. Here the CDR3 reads CASSQVAGGVGQFF. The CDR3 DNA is TGCGCCAGCAGCCAAGTCGCAGGGGGCGTAGGGCAGTTCTTC.

The CDR3: CASSLSGTGDEQFF. The CDR3 nucleotides are TGTGCCAGCAGTTTATCCGGGACAGGGGACGAGCAGTTCTTC. The rearrangement joins TRBV28 to TRBJ2-1; 10 bases are shared with TRBD1. The CDR3 totals 14 residues. Germline trimming cut 1 base from V and 10 bases from J; bases unmatched to any gene: 4. Germline CDR1 and CDR2: MDHEN and SYDVKM.

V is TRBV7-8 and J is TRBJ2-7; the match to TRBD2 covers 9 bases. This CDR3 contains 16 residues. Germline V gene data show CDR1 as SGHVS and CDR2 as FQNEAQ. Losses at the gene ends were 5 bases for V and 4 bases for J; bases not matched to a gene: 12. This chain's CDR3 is CASSLGSLAGSYEQYF. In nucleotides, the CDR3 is TGTGCCAGCAGCCTGGGGTCGCTAGCGGGGTCATACGAGCAGTACTTC. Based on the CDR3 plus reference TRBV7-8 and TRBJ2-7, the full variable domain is GAGVSQSPRYKVAKRGQDVALRCDPISGHVSLFWYQQALGQGPEFLTYFQNEAQLDKSGLPSDRFFAERPEGSVSTLKIQRTQQEDSAVYLCASSLGSLAGSYEQYFGPGTRLTVT.

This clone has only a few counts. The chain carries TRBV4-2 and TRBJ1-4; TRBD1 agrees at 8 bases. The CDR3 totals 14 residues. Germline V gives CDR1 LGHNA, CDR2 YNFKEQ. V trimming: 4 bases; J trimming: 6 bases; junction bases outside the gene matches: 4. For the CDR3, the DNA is TGTGCCAGCAGCCCTACGACAGGGGATGAAAAACTGTTTTTT. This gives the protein CASSPTTGDEKLFF.

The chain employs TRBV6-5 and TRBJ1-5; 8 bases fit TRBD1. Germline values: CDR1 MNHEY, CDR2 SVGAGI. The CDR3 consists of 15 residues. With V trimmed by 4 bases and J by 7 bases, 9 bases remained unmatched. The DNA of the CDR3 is TGTGCCAGCAGTTTCGACAGGGGTGGGCGGCAGCCCCAGCATTTT. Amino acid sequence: CASSFDRGGRQPQHF.

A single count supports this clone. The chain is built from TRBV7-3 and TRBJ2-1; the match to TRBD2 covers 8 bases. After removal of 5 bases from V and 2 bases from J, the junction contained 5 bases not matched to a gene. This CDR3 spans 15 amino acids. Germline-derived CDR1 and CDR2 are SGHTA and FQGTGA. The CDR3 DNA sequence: TGTGCCAGCAGCCAGAGCGGGGGTGCCTACAATGAGCAGTTCTTC. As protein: CASSQSGGAYNEQFF.

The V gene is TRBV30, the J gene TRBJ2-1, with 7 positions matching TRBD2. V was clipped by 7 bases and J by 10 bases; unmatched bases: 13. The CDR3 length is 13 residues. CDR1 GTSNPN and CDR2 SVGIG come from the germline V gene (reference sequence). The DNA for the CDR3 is TGTGCCTTCGCGACCTCACTGGGGGGGGAGCAGTTCTTC. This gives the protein CAFATSLGGEQFF.

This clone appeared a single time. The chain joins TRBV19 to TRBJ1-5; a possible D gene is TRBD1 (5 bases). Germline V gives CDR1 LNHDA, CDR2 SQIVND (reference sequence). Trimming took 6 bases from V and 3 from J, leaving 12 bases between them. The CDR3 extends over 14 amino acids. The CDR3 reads CASSHDSYNQPQHF. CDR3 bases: TGTGCCAGTAGCCACGACAGCTACAATCAGCCCCAGCATTTT.